The TCR beta chain described here comes from a study of T cell responses to AZD1222 COVID-19 vaccine. At the level of the study: Second-dose timings of about 4 or about 12 weeks were pooled. Whole-study findings and limits: In all cases, repertoires were sampled only after the peak T cell response. It should be noted that donors were predominantly white British and more often female, and clonal diversity was possibly underestimated.

V gave up 2 bases and J gave up 6 bases; unmatched junction bases: 8. The CDR3 runs to 16 residues. Germline V gene sequence: CDR1 LNHDA, CDR2 SQIVND (reference sequence). To note about this clone: The target antigen is unknown.

TCRdb's copy holds only in-frame clones and misses some; the assay was immunoSEQ multiplex PCR. The data contain about 120,000 clones, more than 75% of them seen just once; the ten biggest clones take up around 3.5%. The chain links TRBV19 to TRBJ2-2; 8 bases match TRBD2. This sequence originates from an adult in good health. Sequencing was performed on peripheral blood, taken on day 0 of AZD1222 vaccination. The CDR3 DNA sequence: TGTGCCAGTAGTATATGGACGGGGGGGCATTCCGGGGAGCTGTTTTTT. Translated: CASSIWTGGHSGELFF.